The clone carrying this T cell receptor (beta chain) was counted a few times. The antigen remains unidentified. Unique molecular identifiers (one per individual cDNA molecule) were attached. TCRdb called the 5' RACE reads again in MiXCR, with one record for every CDR3 protein. The top ten hold approximately 4.4% of the sample, which has over 50,000 distinct CDR3 sequences, 7% to 10% seen once. The data belong to a study of early T cells in non-severe SARS-CoV-2 infection. About the research overall: Sequencing of bulk RNA from unsorted whole blood was done, without chain pairing.

Study-wide findings and caveats: Matching results from VDJdb favored anti-spike CD8 responses, leaving private and CD4 specificities undetected.

With 6 bases removed from V and 2 bases from J, the gap between germline ends came to 17 bases. This CDR3 contains 15 residues. Germline-derived CDR1 and CDR2 are MDHEN and SYDVKM. Specimen: whole blood. This receptor was identified in an adult who was a healthcare worker with PCR-confirmed SARS-CoV-2 infection or an uninfected control (not recorded which). This chain links TRBV28 with TRBJ2-7; tentatively, D is TRBD1 or TRBD2 (5 bases each). The CDR3 DNA reads as TGTGCCAGCAGACCCGGGGCTACATTCACCTACGAGCAGTACTTC. Its protein is CASRPGATFTYEQYF.